These T cell receptor beta chains were read from a single sample in a study of control samples from healthy donors and cancer patients. Libraries were prepared by immunoSEQ multiplex PCR; TCRdb keeps only in-frame clonotypes and omits some of them. The table records about 160,000 clones, 94% of them present only once. Sequencing was performed on PBMCs. Receptors originate from a man between 60 and 75 years old with colorectal cancer. CDR3s include the opening cysteine and the closing phenylalanine or tryptophan. D genes are given only for firm matches. Not every row has a clone size; where given, it reads once, few, many or a size class.

-	TRBV19	TRBD1	TRBJ1-2	TGTGCCAGTAGGCTGACAGGGAATAACTATGGCTACACCTTC	CASRLTGNNYGYTF
-	TRBV10-3	TRBD1	TRBJ1-1	TGTGCCATCAGGGCCAAGACAGGGCCCACTGAAGCTTTCTTT	CAIRAKTGPTEAFF
-	TRBV19	TRBD1	TRBJ1-6	TGTGCCAGTAGACTACAGGGGCAAGAGTCACCCCTCCACTTT	CASRLQGQESPLHF
once	TRBV7-2	TRBD2	TRBJ2-7	TGTGCCAGCAGCTTATCCCTAGCGGGGGGGCAGTACTTC	CASSLSLAGGQYF
once	TRBV29-1	-	TRBJ1-1	TGCAGCTTCATATCAGGAGCGAACACTGAAGCTTTCTTT	CSFISGANTEAFF
-	TRBV19	-	TRBJ1-2	TGTGCCAGCTTAGGGTCGGACTATGGCTACACCTTC	CASLGSDYGYTF
once	TRBV5-6	TRBD1	TRBJ1-5	TGTGCCAGCAGCTGGAGGGGACAGGGCAATCAGCCCCAGCATTTT	CASSWRGQGNQPQHF
-	TRBV18	-	TRBJ2-7	TGTGCCAGCTCACCACCGGCCGATTCCTACGAGCAGTACTTC	CASSPPADSYEQYF
-	TRBV23-1	-	TRBJ1-2	TGCGCCAACCCCACGCAGTGGCTTAACTATGGCTACACCTTC	CANPTQWLNYGYTF
-	TRBV7-6	-	TRBJ2-5	TGTGCCAGCAGCTTGGGTCCGGCCGAGACCCAGTACTTC	CASSLGPAETQYF
-	TRBV6-5	-	TRBJ1-3	TGTGCCAGCAGTAGACAGTCAGTCTCTGGAAACACCATATATTTT	CASSRQSVSGNTIYF